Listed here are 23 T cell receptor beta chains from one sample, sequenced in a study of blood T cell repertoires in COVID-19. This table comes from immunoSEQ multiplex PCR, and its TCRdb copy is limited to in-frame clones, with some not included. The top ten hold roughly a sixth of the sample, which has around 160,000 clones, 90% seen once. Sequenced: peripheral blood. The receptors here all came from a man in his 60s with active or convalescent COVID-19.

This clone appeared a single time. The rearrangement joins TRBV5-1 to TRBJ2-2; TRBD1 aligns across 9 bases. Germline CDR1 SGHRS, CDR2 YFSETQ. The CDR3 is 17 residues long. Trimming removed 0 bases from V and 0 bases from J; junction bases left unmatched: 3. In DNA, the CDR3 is TGCGCCAGCAGCTTGGCAGACAGGGGGGCGAACACCGGGGAGCTGTTTTTT. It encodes CASSLADRGANTGELFF.

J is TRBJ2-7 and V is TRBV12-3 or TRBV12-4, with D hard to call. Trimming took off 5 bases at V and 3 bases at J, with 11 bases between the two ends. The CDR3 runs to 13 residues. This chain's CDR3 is CASSITTFYEQYF. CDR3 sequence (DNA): TGTGCCAGCAGTATTACCACTTTCTACGAGCAGTACTTC.

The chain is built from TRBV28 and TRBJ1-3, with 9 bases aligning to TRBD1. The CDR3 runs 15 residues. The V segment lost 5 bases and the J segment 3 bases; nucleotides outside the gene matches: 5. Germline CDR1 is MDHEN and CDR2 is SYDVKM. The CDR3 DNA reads TGTGCCAGCAGTACAGGGGGCTTTGGTGGAAACACCATATATTTT. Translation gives CASSTGGFGGNTIYF.

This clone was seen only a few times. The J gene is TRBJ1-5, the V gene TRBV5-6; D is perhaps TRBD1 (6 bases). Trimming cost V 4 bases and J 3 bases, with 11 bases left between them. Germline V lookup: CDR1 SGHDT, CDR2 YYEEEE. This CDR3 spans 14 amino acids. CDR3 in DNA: TGTGCCAGCAGCCTACAGGGAGTCAATCAGCCCCAGCATTTT. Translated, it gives CASSLQGVNQPQHF.

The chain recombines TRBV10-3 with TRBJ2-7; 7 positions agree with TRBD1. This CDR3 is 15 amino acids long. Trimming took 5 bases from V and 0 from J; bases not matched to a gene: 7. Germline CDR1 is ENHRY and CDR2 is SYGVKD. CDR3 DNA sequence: TGTGCCATCAGTTCCCGGGGACAGCCCTCCTACGAGCAGTACTTC. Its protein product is CAISSRGQPSYEQYF.

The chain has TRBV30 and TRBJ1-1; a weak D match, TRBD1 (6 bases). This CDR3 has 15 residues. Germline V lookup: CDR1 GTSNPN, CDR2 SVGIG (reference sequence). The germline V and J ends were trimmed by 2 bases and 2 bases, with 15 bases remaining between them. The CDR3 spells CAWSSSTGANTEAFF. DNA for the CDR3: TGTGCCTGGAGTTCCTCGACAGGTGCAAACACTGAAGCTTTCTTT. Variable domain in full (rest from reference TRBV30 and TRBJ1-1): SQTIHQWPATLVQPVGSPLSLECTVEGTSNPNLYWYRQAAGRGLQLLFYSVGIGQISSEVPQNLSASRPQDRQFILSSKKLLLSDSGFYLCAWSSSTGANTEAFFGQGTRLTVV.

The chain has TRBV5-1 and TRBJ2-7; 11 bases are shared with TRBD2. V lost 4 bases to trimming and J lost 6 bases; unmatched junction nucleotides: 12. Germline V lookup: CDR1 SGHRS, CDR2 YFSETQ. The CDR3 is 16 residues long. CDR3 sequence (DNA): TGCGCCAGCAGCCCCAATATAGCGGGGGGGCCCGGCGAGCAGTACTTC. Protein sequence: CASSPNIAGGPGEQYF.

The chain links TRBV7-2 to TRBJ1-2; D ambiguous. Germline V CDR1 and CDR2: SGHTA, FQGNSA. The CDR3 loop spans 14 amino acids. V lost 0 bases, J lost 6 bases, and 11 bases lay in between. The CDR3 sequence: CASSLAGGIDGYTF. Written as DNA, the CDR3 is TGTGCCAGCAGCTTAGCAGGAGGGATAGATGGCTACACCTTC.

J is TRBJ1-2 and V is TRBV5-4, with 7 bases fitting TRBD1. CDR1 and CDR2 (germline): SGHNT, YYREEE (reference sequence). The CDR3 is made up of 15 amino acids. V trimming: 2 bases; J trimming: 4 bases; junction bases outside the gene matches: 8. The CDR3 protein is CASSFPTGDGYGYTF. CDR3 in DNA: TGTGCCAGCAGCTTCCCTACAGGGGACGGCTATGGCTACACCTTC.

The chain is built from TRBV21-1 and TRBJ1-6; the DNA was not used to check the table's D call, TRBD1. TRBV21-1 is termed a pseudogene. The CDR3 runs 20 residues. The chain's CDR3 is CASSDCGTGAFLADNSPLHF. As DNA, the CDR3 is TGTGCCAGCAGCGATTGTGGGACAGGAGCCTTCCTAGCGGATAATTCACCCCTCCACTTT.

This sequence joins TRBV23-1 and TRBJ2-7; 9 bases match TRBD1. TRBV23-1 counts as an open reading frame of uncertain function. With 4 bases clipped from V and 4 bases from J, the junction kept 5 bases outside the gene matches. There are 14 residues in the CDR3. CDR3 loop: CASSPGTGTYEQYF. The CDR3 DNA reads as TGCGCCAGCAGTCCAGGGACAGGGACGTACGAGCAGTACTTC.

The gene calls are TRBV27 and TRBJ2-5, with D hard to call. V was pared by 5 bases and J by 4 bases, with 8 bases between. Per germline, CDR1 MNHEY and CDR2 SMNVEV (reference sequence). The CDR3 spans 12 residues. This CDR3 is CASSPAGETQYF. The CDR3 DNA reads TGTGCCAGCAGTCCGGCAGGAGAGACCCAGTACTTC.

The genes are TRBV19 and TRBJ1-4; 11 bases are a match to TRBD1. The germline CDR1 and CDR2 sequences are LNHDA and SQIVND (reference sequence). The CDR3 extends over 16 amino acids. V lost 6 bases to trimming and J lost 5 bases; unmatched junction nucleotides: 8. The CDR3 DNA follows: TGTGCCAGTAGACCCTGGACAGGGGGCGAAAATGAAAAACTGTTTTTT. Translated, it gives CASRPWTGGENEKLFF.

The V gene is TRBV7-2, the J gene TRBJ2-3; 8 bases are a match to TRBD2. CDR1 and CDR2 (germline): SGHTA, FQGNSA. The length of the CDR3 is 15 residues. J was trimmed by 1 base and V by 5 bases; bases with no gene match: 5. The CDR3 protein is CASSLSLAGTDTQYF. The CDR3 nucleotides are TGTGCCAGCAGCCTCTCACTAGCGGGCACAGATACGCAGTATTTT.

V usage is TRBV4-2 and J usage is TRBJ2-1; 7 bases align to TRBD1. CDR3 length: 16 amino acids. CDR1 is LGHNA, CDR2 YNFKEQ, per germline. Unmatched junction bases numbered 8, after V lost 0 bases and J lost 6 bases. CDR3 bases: TGTGCCAGCAGCCAAGATGAAAACAGGGGATCCAATGAGCAGTTCTTC. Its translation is CASSQDENRGSNEQFF.

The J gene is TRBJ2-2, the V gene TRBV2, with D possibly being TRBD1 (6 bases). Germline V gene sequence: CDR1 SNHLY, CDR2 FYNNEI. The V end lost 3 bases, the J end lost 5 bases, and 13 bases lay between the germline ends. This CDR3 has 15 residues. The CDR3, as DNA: TGTGCCAGCAGTGAGGTCCCAGGGGATACCGGGGAGCTGTTTTTT. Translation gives CASSEVPGDTGELFF.

The CDR3 loop is CASSPGTSVTKNIQYF. DNA of the CDR3: TGTGCCAGCTCACCAGGGACTAGCGTGACCAAAAACATTCAGTACTTC. The chain recombines TRBV18 with TRBJ2-4, with TRBD2 matching over 10 bases. The V gene end was trimmed by 2 bases and the J gene end by 2 bases; junction bases not matched to a gene: 3. CDR3 size: 16 residues. Per germline, CDR1 KGHSH and CDR2 LQKENI.

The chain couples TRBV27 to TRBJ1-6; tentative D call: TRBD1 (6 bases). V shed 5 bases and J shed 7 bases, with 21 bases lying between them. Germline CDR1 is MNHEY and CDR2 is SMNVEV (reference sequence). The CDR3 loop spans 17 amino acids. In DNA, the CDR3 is TGTGCCAGCAGTGTAGACAGGAGGCCCGAGGGGAATTCACCCCTCCACTTT. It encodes CASSVDRRPEGNSPLHF.

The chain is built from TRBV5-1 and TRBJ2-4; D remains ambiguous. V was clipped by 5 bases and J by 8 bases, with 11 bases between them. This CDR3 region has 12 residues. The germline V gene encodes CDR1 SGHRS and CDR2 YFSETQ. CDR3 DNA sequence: TGCGCCAGCAGTTTAAATGTCGACATTCAGTACTTC. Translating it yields CASSLNVDIQYF.

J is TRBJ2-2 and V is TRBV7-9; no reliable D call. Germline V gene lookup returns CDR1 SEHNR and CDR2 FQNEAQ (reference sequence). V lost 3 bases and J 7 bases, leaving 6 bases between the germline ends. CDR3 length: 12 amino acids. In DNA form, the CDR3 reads TGTGCCAGCAGCTTTCCCAACGGGGAGCTGTTTTTT. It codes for CASSFPNGELFF.

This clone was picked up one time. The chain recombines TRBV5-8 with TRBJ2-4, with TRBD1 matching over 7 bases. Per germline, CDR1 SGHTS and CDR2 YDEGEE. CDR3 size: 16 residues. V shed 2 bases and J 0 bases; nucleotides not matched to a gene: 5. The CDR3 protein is CASSFKGAQAKNIQYF. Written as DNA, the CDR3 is TGTGCCAGCAGCTTTAAGGGGGCCCAAGCCAAAAACATTCAGTACTTC. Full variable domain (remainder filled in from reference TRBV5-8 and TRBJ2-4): EAGVTQSPTHLIKTRGQQATLRCSPISGHTSVYWYQQALGLGLQFLLWYDEGEERNRGNFPPRFSGRQFPNYSSELNVNALELEDSALYLCASSFKGAQAKNIQYFGAGTRLSVL.

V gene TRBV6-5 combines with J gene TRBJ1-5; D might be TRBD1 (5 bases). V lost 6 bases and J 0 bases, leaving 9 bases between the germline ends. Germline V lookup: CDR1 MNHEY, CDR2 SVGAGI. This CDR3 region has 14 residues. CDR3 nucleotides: TGTGCCAGCAGCAGACAGAATAGCAATCAGCCCCAGCATTTT. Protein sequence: CASSRQNSNQPQHF.

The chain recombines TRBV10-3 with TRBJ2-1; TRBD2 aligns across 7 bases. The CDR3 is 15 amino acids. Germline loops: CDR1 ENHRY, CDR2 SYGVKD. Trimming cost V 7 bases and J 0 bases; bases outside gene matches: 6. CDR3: CAIKESGNSYNEQFF. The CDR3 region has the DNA TGTGCCATCAAGGAAAGCGGGAACTCCTACAATGAGCAGTTCTTC.